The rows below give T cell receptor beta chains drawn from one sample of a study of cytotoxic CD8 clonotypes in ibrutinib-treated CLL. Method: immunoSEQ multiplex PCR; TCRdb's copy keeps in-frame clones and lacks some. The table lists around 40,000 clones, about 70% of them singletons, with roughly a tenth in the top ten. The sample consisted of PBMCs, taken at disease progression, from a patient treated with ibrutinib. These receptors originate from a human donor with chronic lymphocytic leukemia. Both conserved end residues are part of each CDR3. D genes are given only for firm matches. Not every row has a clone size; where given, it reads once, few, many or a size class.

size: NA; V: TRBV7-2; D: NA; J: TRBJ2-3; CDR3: CASSLEHFGTQYF; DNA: TGTGCCAGCAGCTTAGAGCATTTCGGTACGCAGTATTTT
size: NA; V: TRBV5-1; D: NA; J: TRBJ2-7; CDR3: CASSLRGDSYEQYF; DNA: TGCGCCAGCAGCTTGCGGGGAGATTCCTACGAGCAGTACTTC
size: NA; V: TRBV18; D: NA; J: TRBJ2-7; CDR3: CASSQFAGADYEQYF; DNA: TGTGCCAGCTCACAGTTTGCAGGGGCGGATTACGAGCAGTACTTC
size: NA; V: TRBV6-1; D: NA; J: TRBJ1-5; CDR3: CASSNQPQHF; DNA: TGTGCCAGTTCAAATCAGCCCCAGCATTTT
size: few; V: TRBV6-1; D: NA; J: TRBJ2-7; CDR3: CAARDPTYEQYF; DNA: TGTGCGGCTCGGGACCCCACCTACGAGCAGTACTTC
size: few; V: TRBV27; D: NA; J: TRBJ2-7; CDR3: CATGVGYEQYF; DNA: TGTGCCACCGGGGTAGGTTACGAGCAGTACTTC
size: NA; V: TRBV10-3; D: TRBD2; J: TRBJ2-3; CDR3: CATDRGALAGVTDTQYF; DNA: TGTGCCACCGACAGGGGGGCACTAGCGGGAGTAACGGATACGCAGTATTTT
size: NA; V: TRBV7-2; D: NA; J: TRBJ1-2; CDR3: CASSLQQGNYGYTF; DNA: TGTGCCAGCAGTCTACAGCAGGGGAACTATGGCTACACCTTC
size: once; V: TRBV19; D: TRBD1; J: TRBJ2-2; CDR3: CAVGTRGQYTGELFF; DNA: TGTGCCGTAGGGACCAGGGGGCAATACACCGGGGAGCTGTTTTTT
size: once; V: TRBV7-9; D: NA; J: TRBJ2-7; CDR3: CASSLARGGTSSYEQYF; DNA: TGTGCCAGCAGCTTAGCGCGGGGAGGCACCAGCTCCTACGAGCAGTACTTC
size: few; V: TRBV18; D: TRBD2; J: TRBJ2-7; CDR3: CASSPGGGGNEQYF; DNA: TGTGCCAGCTCACCTGGGGGGGGAGGAAACGAGCAGTACTTC
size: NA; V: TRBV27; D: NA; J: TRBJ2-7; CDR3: CASSFLSGSGNYEQYF; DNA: TGTGCCAGCAGTTTTCTTTCCGGGAGTGGGAACTACGAGCAGTACTTC
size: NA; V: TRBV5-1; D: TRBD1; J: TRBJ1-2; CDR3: CASSPGTEIYGYTF; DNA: TGCGCCAGCAGCCCCGGGACAGAGATTTATGGCTACACCTTC
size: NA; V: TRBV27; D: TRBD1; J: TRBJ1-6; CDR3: CASSPPFTGDGYNSPLHF; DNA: TGTGCCAGCAGTCCCCCCTTCACAGGGGACGGCTATAATTCACCCCTCCACTTT
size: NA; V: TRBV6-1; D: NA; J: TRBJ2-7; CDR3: CASTHRTGATYEQYF; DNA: TGTGCCAGCACCCATCGAACGGGAGCAACCTACGAGCAGTACTTC
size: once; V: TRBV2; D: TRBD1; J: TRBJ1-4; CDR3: CATQGQGGEKLFF; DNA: TGTGCCACCCAGGGACAGGGAGGAGAAAAACTGTTTTTT
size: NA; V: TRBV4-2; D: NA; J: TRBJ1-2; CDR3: CASSQGEGTNYGYTF; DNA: TGTGCCAGCAGCCAAGGGGAGGGGACTAACTATGGCTACACCTTC
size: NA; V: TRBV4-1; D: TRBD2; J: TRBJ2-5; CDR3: CASSHLPGLGDKETQYF; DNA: TGCGCCAGCAGCCACCTGCCGGGACTAGGAGATAAAGAGACCCAGTACTTC
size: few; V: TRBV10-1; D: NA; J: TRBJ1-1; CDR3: CASMSGTANTEAFF; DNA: TGCGCCAGCATGTCCGGGACTGCGAACACTGAAGCTTTCTTT
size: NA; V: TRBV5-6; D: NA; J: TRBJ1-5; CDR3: CASTLGAYSNQPQHF; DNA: TGTGCCAGCACCCTGGGGGCATATAGCAATCAGCCCCAGCATTTT
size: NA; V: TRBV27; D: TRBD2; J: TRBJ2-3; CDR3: CASSPLLGLVTDTQYF; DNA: TGTGCCAGCAGTCCCCTTCTGGGACTAGTCACAGATACGCAGTATTTT
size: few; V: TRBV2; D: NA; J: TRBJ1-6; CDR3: CASRPPEYNSPLHF; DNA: TGTGCCAGCAGGCCCCCCGAATATAATTCACCCCTCCACTTT
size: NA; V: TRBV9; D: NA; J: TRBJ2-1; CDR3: CASSVGGSYNEQFF; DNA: TGTGCCAGCAGCGTAGGAGGGTCCTACAATGAGCAGTTCTTC
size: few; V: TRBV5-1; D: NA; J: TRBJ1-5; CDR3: CASSLGVSDNQPQHF; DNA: TGCGCCAGCAGCTTGGGCGTCAGCGATAATCAGCCCCAGCATTTT
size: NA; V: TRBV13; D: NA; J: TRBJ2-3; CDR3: CASSLESEIPAAAQYF; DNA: TGTGCCAGCAGCTTAGAGTCAGAAATCCCCGCGGCGGCGCAGTATTTT
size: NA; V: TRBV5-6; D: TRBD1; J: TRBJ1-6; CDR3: CASSLLGQGLGNSPLHF; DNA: TGTGCCAGCAGCTTGTTGGGACAGGGCCTGGGTAATTCACCCCTCCACTTT
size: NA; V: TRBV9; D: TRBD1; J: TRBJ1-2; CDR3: CASSVGLDRSYGYTF; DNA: TGTGCCAGCAGCGTAGGCTTGGACAGGAGCTATGGCTACACCTTC
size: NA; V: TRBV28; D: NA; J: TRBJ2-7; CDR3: CASSFPGVDEQYF; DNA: TGTGCCAGCAGTTTTCCAGGGGTCGACGAGCAGTACTTC
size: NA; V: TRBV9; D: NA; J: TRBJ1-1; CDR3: CASSVGGTEAFF; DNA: TGTGCCAGCAGCGTAGGGGGTACTGAAGCTTTCTTT
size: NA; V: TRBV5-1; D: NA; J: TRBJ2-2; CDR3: CASSRGQLNTGELFF; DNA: TGCGCCAGCAGCCGAGGACAGCTAAACACCGGGGAGCTGTTTTTT
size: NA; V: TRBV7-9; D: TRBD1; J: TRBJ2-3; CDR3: CASSSRGRGTDTQYF; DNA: TGTGCCAGCAGCTCCAGGGGGCGCGGCACAGATACGCAGTATTTT
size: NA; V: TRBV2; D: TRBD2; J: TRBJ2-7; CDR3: CASMQGLAAYEQYF; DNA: TGTGCCAGCATGCAGGGACTAGCGGCCTACGAGCAGTACTTC
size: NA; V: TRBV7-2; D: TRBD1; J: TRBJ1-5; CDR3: CASSLVRGQNQPQHF; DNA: TGTGCCAGCAGCTTAGTCAGGGGGCAGAATCAGCCCCAGCATTTT
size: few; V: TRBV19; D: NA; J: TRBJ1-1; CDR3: CASTTLPRGTEAFF; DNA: TGTGCCAGTACCACCCTTCCTCGGGGCACTGAAGCTTTCTTT
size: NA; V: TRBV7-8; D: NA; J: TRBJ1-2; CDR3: CASSLGEMGYGYTF; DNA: TGTGCCAGCAGTTTGGGGGAGATGGGCTATGGCTACACCTTC
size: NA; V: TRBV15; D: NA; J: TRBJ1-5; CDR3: CATSRVRTIINSNQPQHF; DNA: TGTGCCACCAGCAGAGTACGGACAATAATTAATAGCAATCAGCCCCAGCATTTT
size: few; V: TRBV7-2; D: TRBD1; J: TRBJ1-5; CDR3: CASSVRGQQPQHF; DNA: TGTGCCAGCAGCGTGAGGGGGCAGCAGCCCCAGCATTTT
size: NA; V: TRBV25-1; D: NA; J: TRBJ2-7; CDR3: CASSVGVGAYEQYF; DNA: TGTGCCAGCAGTGTGGGGGTAGGGGCGTACGAGCAGTACTTC
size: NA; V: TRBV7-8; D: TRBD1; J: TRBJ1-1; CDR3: CASAGGMHTEAFF; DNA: TGTGCCAGCGCAGGGGGGATGCACACTGAAGCTTTCTTT
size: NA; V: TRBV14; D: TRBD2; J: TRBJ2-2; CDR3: CASSRGGLAGWNTGELFF; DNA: TGTGCCAGCAGCCGGGGAGGACTAGCGGGATGGAACACCGGGGAGCTGTTTTTT
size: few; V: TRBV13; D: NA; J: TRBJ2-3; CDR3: CASSLGAWTDTQYF; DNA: TGTGCCAGCAGCTTAGGTGCGTGGACAGATACGCAGTATTTT
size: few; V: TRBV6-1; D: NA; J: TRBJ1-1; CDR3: CASSELGGPSTEAFF; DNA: TGTGCCAGCAGTGAACTCGGGGGCCCTAGCACTGAAGCTTTCTTT
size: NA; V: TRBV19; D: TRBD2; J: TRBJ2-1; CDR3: CASSIVGGANEQFF; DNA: TGTGCCAGTAGTATAGTGGGAGGGGCGAATGAGCAGTTCTTC
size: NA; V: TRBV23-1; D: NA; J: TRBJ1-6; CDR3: CASGRNSPLHF; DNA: TGCGCTTCCGGGAGAAATTCACCCCTCCACTTT
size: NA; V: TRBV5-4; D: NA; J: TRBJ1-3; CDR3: CASSLGGSPNTIYF; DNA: TGTGCCAGCAGCTTGGGGGGCTCACCCAACACCATATATTTT
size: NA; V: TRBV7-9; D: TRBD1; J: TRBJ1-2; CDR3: CASTPPGTGGYGYTF; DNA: TGTGCCAGCACCCCCCCCGGGACAGGAGGATATGGCTACACCTTC
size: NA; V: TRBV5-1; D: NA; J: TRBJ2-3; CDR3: CASSLVGSGDTQYF; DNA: TGCGCCAGCAGCTTGGTCGGGAGTGGAGATACGCAGTATTTT
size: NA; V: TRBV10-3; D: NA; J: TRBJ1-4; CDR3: CAISGTADNEKLFF; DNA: TGTGCCATCAGTGGGACAGCTGATAATGAAAAACTGTTTTTT
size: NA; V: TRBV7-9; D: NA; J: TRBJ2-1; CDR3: CASSSRGEGYNEQFF; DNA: TGTGCCAGCAGCTCGAGGGGGGAGGGCTACAATGAGCAGTTCTTC
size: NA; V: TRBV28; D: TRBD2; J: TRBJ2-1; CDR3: CASSISSGALSYNEQFF; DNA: TGTGCCAGCAGTATCAGTAGCGGGGCCCTCTCCTACAATGAGCAGTTCTTC
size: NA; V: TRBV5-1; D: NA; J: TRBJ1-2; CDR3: CASRAASGEGYTF; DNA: TGCGCCAGCAGAGCGGCGTCGGGGGAAGGCTACACCTTC
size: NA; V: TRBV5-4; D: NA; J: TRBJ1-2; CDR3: CASSYDWYGYTF; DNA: TGTGCCAGCAGCTATGACTGGTATGGCTACACCTTC
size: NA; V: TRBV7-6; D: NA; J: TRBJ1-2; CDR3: CASSGRGYGYTF; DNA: TGTGCCAGCAGCGGCAGGGGCTATGGCTACACCTTC